Following are 13 T cell receptor beta chains from one sample sequenced in a study of regulatory T cells in long-lasting Graves disease. Arm-PCR with iRepertoire HTBI primers amplified the CDR3 regions for these TCR beta libraries. TCRdb redid the calling of the multiplex PCR reads with MiXCR, one entry per CDR3 protein. The sample has about 660,000 distinct CDR3 sequences, around 30% seen once; the top ten hold around 40%. Time point specified: persistent/refractory GD, antithyroid drugs over 5 years with positive TRAb. Extracted RNA from PBMCs served as the source of the TCR library. The specimen was peripheral blood mononuclear cells (PBMCs), collected when the disease was refractory, from a patient treated with antithyroid drugs. These receptors were obtained from a female donor with Graves disease.

This clonotype was recorded a few times. In DNA, the CDR3 is TGTGCCAGCAAAAGGGTCTCCACCGGGGAGCTGTTTTTT. This encodes CASKRVSTGELFF. V usage is TRBV5-5 and J usage is TRBJ2-2; D call uncertain. The ends were cut back, 6 bases at V and 4 bases at J, with 10 bases in the middle. The germline CDR1 and CDR2 sequences are SGHKS and YYEKEE (reference sequence). The CDR3 extends over 13 amino acids.

CDR3 in amino acids: CASRGLADEQYF. The CDR3 nucleotides are TGTGCCAGCAGGGGACTAGCGGACGAGCAGTACTTC. The chain joins TRBV6-1 to TRBJ2-7; TRBD2 aligns across 11 bases. The CDR3 has 12 residues. Germline V lookup: CDR1 MNHNS, CDR2 SASEGT. The V and J ends lost 6 bases and 5 bases, in that order; junction bases with no gene match: 0.

V usage is TRBV5-1 and J usage is TRBJ1-1, with a weak D call TRBD1 (5 bases). Trimming stripped 2 bases from V and 4 bases from J, with 12 bases between. Germline CDR1 SGHRS, CDR2 YFSETQ. The CDR3 sequence is 14 residues long. This CDR3 is CASSLGEWSTEAFF. The CDR3 region has the DNA TGCGCCAGCAGCTTAGGGGAATGGAGCACTGAAGCTTTCTTT.

This clonotype was detected only once. The V gene is TRBV3-1, the J gene TRBJ2-4; D perhaps matches TRBD2 (5 bases). The closer fit of TRBJ2-5 to the DNA end suggests the J call may be wrong. Germline V gene lookup returns CDR1 LGHDT and CDR2 YNNKEL (reference sequence). The CDR3 loop spans 15 amino acids. Here the CDR3 DNA reads TGTGCCAGCAGCCACCCCTTGGAGAGGGTTGAGACCCAGTACTTC. It translates to CASSHPLERVETQYF.

A few counts support this clonotype. The chain joins TRBV15 to TRBJ2-7; the match to TRBD2 covers 12 bases. This CDR3 is 16 amino acids long. V shed 3 bases, J shed 5 bases, and the junction held 8 bases outside the gene matches. Germline V gene sequence: CDR1 LNHNV, CDR2 YYDKDF (reference sequence). The CDR3 sequence is CATSSASGRAGNEQYF. In DNA form, the CDR3 reads TGTGCCACCAGCAGTGCTAGCGGGAGGGCCGGTAACGAGCAGTACTTC.

The chain combines TRBV9 with TRBJ1-1, with D unresolved. The CDR3 has 13 residues. Trimming removed 1 base from V and 5 bases from J, with 9 bases in between. The germline V gene encodes CDR1 SGDLS and CDR2 YYNGEE. The CDR3 loop reads CASSVLSATEAFF. In DNA form, the CDR3 reads TGTGCCAGCAGCGTACTGTCTGCAACTGAAGCTTTCTTT.

The rearrangement joins TRBV28 to TRBJ2-5, with unresolved D. Deletions cut 4 bases from V and 7 bases from J, with 13 bases between. The germline V gene encodes CDR1 MDHEN and CDR2 SYDVKM. The CDR3 is 13 amino acids. The CDR3 DNA reads TGTGCCAGCAGTTCGATTGCCTGGGGGACCCAGTACTTC. This sequence encodes CASSSIAWGTQYF.

The chain joins TRBV25-1 to TRBJ1-2; no clear D. V was shortened by 1 base and J by 8 bases, with 14 bases between the two germline ends. The CDR3 consists of 14 residues. Germline V CDR1 and CDR2: MGHDK, SYGVNS. In nucleotides, the CDR3 is TGTGCCAGCAGTGAATCCGGAAGGATGAGCGGCTACACCTTC. The encoded protein is CASSESGRMSGYTF.

CDR3 DNA sequence: TGTGCCAGCAGCCAAGATTATGGTCAGCCCCAGCATTTT. Encoded protein: CASSQDYGQPQHF. The chain couples TRBV3-1 to TRBJ1-5; D is ambiguous. The germline V gene encodes CDR1 LGHDT and CDR2 YNNKEL (reference sequence). CDR3 length: 13 amino acids. V gave up 0 bases and J gave up 6 bases, with 6 bases separating them.

This clonotype was recorded a few times. With a much larger clone just one base away, this may be a read error. This sequence joins TRBV11-2 and TRBJ2-7; the D gene could be TRBD1 or TRBD2 (5 bases each). The germline V gene encodes CDR1 SGHAT and CDR2 FQNNGV. The CDR3 loop spans 15 amino acids. CDR3 DNA sequence: TGTACCAGCAGCCCTAGACGGGGCCGCTCCTACGAGCAGTACTTC. It yields the protein CTSSPRRGRSYEQYF.

The V call is TRBV3-1, the J call TRBJ2-7; 9 nucleotides align to TRBD2. V was clipped by 1 base and J by 4 bases; unmatched bases: 17. The CDR3 spans 19 residues. CDR1 is LGHDT and CDR2 is YNNKEL in the germline V gene (reference sequence). CDR3 in amino acids: CASSQVRVTSGTQGYEQYF. DNA for the CDR3: TGTGCCAGCAGCCAAGTTCGTGTGACTAGCGGAACCCAAGGTTACGAGCAGTACTTC.

A note on this clonotype: A much larger clone sits a single nucleotide away, making a read error possible. The CDR3 reads CASRAQEARNTEAFF. CDR3 nucleotide sequence: TGTGCCAGCAGAGCCCAGGAGGCGAGGAACACTGAAGCTTTCTTT. The chain recombines TRBV2 with TRBJ1-1; D unclear. The CDR3 is 15 residues long. Germline lookup yields CDR1 SNHLY and CDR2 FYNNEI. V lost 6 bases, J lost 1 base, and 15 bases lay in between.

This clonotype was counted a few times. The chain uses TRBV11-2 and TRBJ1-6; D unresolved. The CDR3 spans 15 residues. The germline gives CDR1 SGHAT, CDR2 FQNNGV. Trimming pared 4 bases from V and 5 bases from J, leaving 12 bases between. CDR3 in amino acids: CASSSPLRDNSPLHF. In DNA, the CDR3 is TGTGCCAGCAGCTCCCCCCTCAGAGATAATTCACCCCTCCACTTT.